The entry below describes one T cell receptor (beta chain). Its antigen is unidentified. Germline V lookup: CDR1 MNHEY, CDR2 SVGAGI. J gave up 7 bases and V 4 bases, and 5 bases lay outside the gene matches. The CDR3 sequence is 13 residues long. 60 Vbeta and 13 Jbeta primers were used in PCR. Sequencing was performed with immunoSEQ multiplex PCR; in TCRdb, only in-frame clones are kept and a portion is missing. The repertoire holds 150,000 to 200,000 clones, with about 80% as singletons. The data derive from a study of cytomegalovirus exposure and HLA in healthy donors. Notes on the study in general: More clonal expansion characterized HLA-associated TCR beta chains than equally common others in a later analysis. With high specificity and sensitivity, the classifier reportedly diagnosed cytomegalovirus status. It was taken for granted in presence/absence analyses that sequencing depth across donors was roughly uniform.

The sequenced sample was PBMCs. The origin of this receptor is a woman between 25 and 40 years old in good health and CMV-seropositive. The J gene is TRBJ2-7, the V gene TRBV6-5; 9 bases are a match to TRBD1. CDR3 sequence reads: CASSSPTGGEQYF. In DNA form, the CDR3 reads TGTGCCAGCAGTTCCCCGACAGGGGGAGAGCAGTACTTC.